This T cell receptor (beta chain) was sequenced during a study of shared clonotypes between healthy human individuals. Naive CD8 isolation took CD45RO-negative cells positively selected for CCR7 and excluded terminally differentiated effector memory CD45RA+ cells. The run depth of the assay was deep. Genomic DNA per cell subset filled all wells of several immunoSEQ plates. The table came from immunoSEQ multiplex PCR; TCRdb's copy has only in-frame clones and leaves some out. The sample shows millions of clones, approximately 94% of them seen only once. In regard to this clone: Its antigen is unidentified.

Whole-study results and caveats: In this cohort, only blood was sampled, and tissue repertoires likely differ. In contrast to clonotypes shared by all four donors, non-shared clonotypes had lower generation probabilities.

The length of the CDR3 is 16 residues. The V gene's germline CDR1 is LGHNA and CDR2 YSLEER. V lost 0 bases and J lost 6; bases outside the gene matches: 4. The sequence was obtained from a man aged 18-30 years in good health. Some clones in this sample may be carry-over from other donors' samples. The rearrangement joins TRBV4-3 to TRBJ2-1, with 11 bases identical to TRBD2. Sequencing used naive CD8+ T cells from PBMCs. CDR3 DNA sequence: TGCGCCAGCAGCCAAGATCCCCTAGCGGGAGGCAATGAGCAGTTCTTC. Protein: CASSQDPLAGGNEQFF.